Below are 32 T cell receptor beta chains sequenced from a single sample in a study of blood T cell repertoires in COVID-19. Data came from immunoSEQ multiplex PCR; TCRdb stores just in-frame clones and leaves some out. The profile shows over 300,000 clones, approximately 85% of them singletons. The material sequenced was peripheral blood. These receptor sequences come from a woman aged 50 to 60 with acute or convalescent COVID-19.

The J gene is TRBJ2-7, the V gene TRBV7-9; 7 bases line up with TRBD1. The CDR3 loop spans 15 amino acids. J lost 0 bases, V lost 6 bases, and 8 bases had no gene match. From germline, CDR1 is SEHNR and CDR2 FQNEAQ (reference sequence). The CDR3 DNA sequence: TGTGCCAGCAGTCTTGTTTGGGACAGCTCCTACGAGCAGTACTTC. Amino acid sequence: CASSLVWDSSYEQYF.

The chain joins TRBV6-1 to TRBJ2-7, with TRBD2 as a possible D gene (6 bases). This CDR3 contains 17 residues. V lost 4 bases, J lost 3 bases, and 22 bases lay in between. CDR1 and CDR2 (germline): MNHNS, SASEGT. The chain's CDR3 is CASSVLTVSGEYYEQYF. CDR3 DNA sequence: TGTGCCAGCAGTGTCCTCACGGTCTCGGGGGAGTACTACGAGCAGTACTTC.

This chain connects TRBV6-4 to TRBJ1-2, with D tentatively TRBD1 (6 bases). Germline assignment: CDR1 MRHNA and CDR2 SNTAGT. Deletions cut 2 bases from V and 4 bases from J, with 8 bases between. The CDR3 totals 13 residues. The CDR3 DNA follows: TGTGCCAGCAGTGACGCCAGGGGCTATGGCTACACCTTC. As protein: CASSDARGYGYTF.

The V call is TRBV6-2 or TRBV6-3, the J call TRBJ2-7; 7 positions agree with TRBD1. The CDR3 extends over 14 amino acids. Germline lookup yields CDR1 MNHEY and CDR2 SVGEGT. The V and J ends lost 6 bases and 4 bases, in that order; junction bases with no gene match: 9. The CDR3 DNA is TGTGCCAGCAGCAGGGACAGAGAGACGTACGAGCAGTACTTC. This encodes CASSRDRETYEQYF.

This rearrangement joins TRBV2 to TRBJ2-7; TRBD1 agrees at 7 bases. J lost 1 base, V lost 9 bases, and 9 bases had no gene match. The CDR3 extends over 14 amino acids. In germline, CDR1 is SNHLY, CDR2 FYNNEI. CDR3: CARGRDRGSYEQYF. CDR3 bases: TGTGCCAGAGGCCGGGACAGAGGATCCTACGAGCAGTACTTC.

The rearrangement links TRBV28 to TRBJ2-7, with TRBD2 identical over 11 bases. The V gene end was trimmed by 7 bases and the J gene end by 6 bases; junction bases not matched to a gene: 8. The CDR3 consists of 14 residues. The germline V gene encodes CDR1 MDHEN and CDR2 SYDVKM. The CDR3 is CASTVAGGGSEQYF. The CDR3 DNA sequence: TGTGCCAGCACCGTAGCGGGAGGGGGTTCCGAGCAGTACTTC.

CDR3: CASSRGQSRLAKNIQYF. In DNA, the CDR3 is TGTGCCAGCAGCAGAGGACAGTCGAGACTAGCCAAAAACATTCAGTACTTC. The rearrangement links TRBV7-9 to TRBJ2-4, with a weak D call TRBD1 (6 bases). The CDR3 is made up of 17 amino acids. Trimming stripped 5 bases from V and 0 bases from J, with 17 bases between. Per germline, CDR1 SEHNR and CDR2 FQNEAQ (reference sequence).

V usage is TRBV12-5 and J usage is TRBJ1-2; 7 bases are a match to TRBD1. This CDR3 comprises 13 residues. Germline values: CDR1 LGHNT, CDR2 FRNRAP. V shed 7 bases and J 1 base; nucleotides not matched to a gene: 3. The CDR3 DNA sequence: TGTGCTAGTGCCCGGGACAGTAACTATGGCTACACCTTC. Translated: CASARDSNYGYTF. The full variable domain, with the rest looked up from reference TRBV12-5 and TRBJ1-2, is DARVTQTPRHKVTEMGQEVTMRCQPILGHNTVFWYRQTMMQGLELLAYFRNRAPLDDSGMPKDRFSAEMPDATLATLKIQPSEPRDSAVYFCASARDSNYGYTFGSGTRLTVV.

Only a few counts were recorded for this clone. The chain carries TRBV11-3 and TRBJ2-1; 12 nucleotides align to TRBD2. Trimming at V came to 3 bases and at J to 7 bases, leaving 4 bases not matched to a gene. This CDR3 has 15 amino acids. The germline gives CDR1 SGHNT, CDR2 YENEEA. For the CDR3, the DNA is TGTGCCAGCAGCTTTCTAGCGGGAGGGCCAAATGAGCAGTTCTTC. As protein: CASSFLAGGPNEQFF.

The rearrangement uses TRBV18 and TRBJ1-1, with D perhaps matching TRBD1 (5 bases). Trimming removed 1 base at V and 4 bases at J, with 16 bases between. The CDR3 runs to 16 residues. Germline CDR1 reads KGHSH; CDR2 reads LQKENI. In DNA, the CDR3 is TGTGCCAGCTCACCACGTGGGGCCGACAAGGGCACTGAAGCTTTCTTT. It is translated as CASSPRGADKGTEAFF.

The chain combines TRBV7-9 with TRBJ2-7, with TRBD1 identical over 9 bases. The CDR3 spans 13 residues. J lost 2 bases, V lost 6 bases, and 2 bases had no gene match. Germline V gene lookup returns CDR1 SEHNR and CDR2 FQNEAQ (reference sequence). The DNA for the CDR3 is TGTGCCAGCAGTCGGGACAGGGCCTACGAGCAGTACTTC. Encoded protein: CASSRDRAYEQYF.

The genes are TRBV29-1 and TRBJ2-3; a weak D match, TRBD2 (5 bases). Trimming pared 5 bases from V and 3 bases from J, leaving 18 bases between. CDR1 and CDR2 from the germline V gene are SQVTM and ANQGSEA. The CDR3 covers 15 residues. CDR3 residues: CSVRPGWGRTDTQYF. The CDR3 region has the DNA TGCAGCGTTAGGCCGGGATGGGGTCGAACAGATACGCAGTATTTT.

V usage is TRBV7-8 and J usage is TRBJ2-7, with TRBD2 matching over 11 bases. CDR3 length equals 17 residues. CDR1 and CDR2 from the germline V gene are SGHVS and FQNEAQ. With V trimmed by 5 bases and J by 3 bases, 12 bases remained unmatched. CDR3 loop: CASSAGGLAGGIYEQYF. The CDR3 nucleotides read TGTGCCAGCAGCGCCGGTGGGCTAGCGGGAGGAATCTACGAGCAGTACTTC.

The genes are TRBV7-6 and TRBJ1-2, with D maybe TRBD1 (6 bases). Germline V CDR1 and CDR2: SGHVS, FNYEAQ. Trimming cost V 0 bases and J 6 bases, with 11 bases left between them. The CDR3 is made up of 14 amino acids. This CDR3 reads CASSLAGTHNGYTF. CDR3 bases: TGTGCCAGCAGCTTAGCGGGGACACACAATGGCTACACCTTC. The whole variable domain, filled in from reference TRBV7-6 and TRBJ1-2, reads GAGVSQSPRYKVTKRGQDVALRCDPISGHVSLYWYRQALGQGPEFLTYFNYEAQQDKSGLPNDRFSAERPEGSISTLTIQRTEQRDSAMYRCASSLAGTHNGYTFGSGTRLTVV.

The V call is TRBV24-1, the J call TRBJ2-3; 8 nucleotides align to TRBD2. J was trimmed by 2 bases and V by 8 bases; bases with no gene match: 5. The length of the CDR3 is 14 residues. Germline-derived CDR1 and CDR2 are KGHDR and SFDVKD. CDR3 sequence: CATKASGPTDTQYF. The CDR3 region has the DNA TGTGCCACCAAGGCTAGCGGGCCCACAGATACGCAGTATTTT.

The chain is built from TRBV6-6 and TRBJ2-7, with D tentatively TRBD1 (6 bases). Between the trimmed V and J ends, which lost 3 bases and 5 bases, there was a span of 14 bases. The CDR3 has 14 amino acids. Germline CDR1 is MNHNY and CDR2 is SVGAGI (reference sequence). The CDR3 protein is CASSYRTEFDEQYF. CDR3 DNA sequence: TGTGCCAGCAGTTATCGGACAGAATTTGACGAGCAGTACTTC.

Only a few counts were recorded for this clone. The chain uses TRBV19 and TRBJ2-7, with 7 bases identical to TRBD2. Germline lookup yields CDR1 LNHDA and CDR2 SQIVND (reference sequence). The CDR3 is made up of 15 amino acids. V was clipped by 0 bases and J by 6 bases; unmatched bases: 8. The CDR3 DNA reads as TGTGCCAGTAGTATAGACGGCGGACTAGTTTCCGAGCAGTACTTC. This translates into CASSIDGGLVSEQYF. Complete variable domain (other parts from reference TRBV19 and TRBJ2-7): DGGITQSPKYLFRKEGQNVTLSCEQNLNHDAMYWYRQDPGQGLRLIYYSQIVNDFQKGDIAEGYSVSREKKESFPLTVTSAQKNPTAFYLCASSIDGGLVSEQYFGPGTRLTVT.

The CDR3 DNA reads TGTGCCAGCAGCTTGAAGGCGGGAGGGCAAATAGATACGCAGTATTTT. This encodes CASSLKAGGQIDTQYF. The chain employs TRBV5-4 and TRBJ2-3, with 9 bases aligning to TRBD2. This CDR3 spans 16 amino acids. Germline CDR1 and CDR2: SGHNT and YYREEE (reference sequence). The V and J ends lost 1 base and 5 bases, in that order; junction bases with no gene match: 8.

This chain links TRBV7-3 with TRBJ2-2; D remains unclear. Trimming stripped 0 bases from V and 6 bases from J, with 5 bases between. This CDR3 region has 13 residues. The germline V gene has CDR1 SGHTA and CDR2 FQGTGA. DNA for the CDR3: TGTGCCAGCAGCTTAACGACATCCGGGGAGCTGTTTTTT. Amino acid sequence: CASSLTTSGELFF.

The rearrangement uses TRBV6-5 and TRBJ2-2, with 9 nucleotides matching TRBD1. Germline loops: CDR1 MNHEY, CDR2 SVGAGI. V shed 2 bases, J shed 6 bases, and the junction held 4 bases outside the gene matches. The CDR3 sequence is 15 residues long. CDR3 residues: CASSYVNRGPGELFF. CDR3 DNA: TGTGCCAGCAGTTACGTCAACAGGGGGCCCGGGGAGCTGTTTTTT.

This clone was picked up a small number of times. The chain recombines TRBV5-4 with TRBJ2-7; perhaps TRBD1 as D (6 bases). The CDR3 is 13 residues long. Germline CDR1 and CDR2: SGHNT and YYREEE (reference sequence). V shed 2 bases and J shed 2 bases, with 8 bases lying between them. The CDR3 is CASSLGGPYEQYF. CDR3 nucleotides: TGTGCCAGCAGCTTAGGGGGACCCTACGAGCAGTACTTC.

The chain links TRBV7-2 to TRBJ2-1, with no clear D. V was clipped by 2 bases and J by 4 bases, with 9 bases between them. This CDR3 spans 14 amino acids. Germline V CDR1 and CDR2: SGHTA, FQGNSA. CDR3 sequence reads: CASSLLPTYNEQFF. The CDR3 DNA is TGTGCCAGCAGCTTACTTCCGACTTACAATGAGCAGTTCTTC. Filled out from reference TRBV7-2 and TRBJ2-1, the complete variable domain reads GAGVSQSPSNKVTEKGKDVELRCDPISGHTALYWYRQSLGQGLEFLIYFQGNSAPDKSGLPSDRFSAERTGGSVSTLTIQRTQQEDSAVYLCASSLLPTYNEQFFGPGTRLTVL.

The chain carries TRBV19 and TRBJ1-1, with 12 bases that match TRBD1. The CDR3 contains 17 residues. The ends lost 4 bases at V and 4 bases at J; junction bases unmatched: 10. Germline CDR1 is LNHDA and CDR2 is SQIVND (reference sequence). The CDR3 DNA reads TGTGCCAGTAGTACAGGACTCGGGACAGGGGGCCGCACTGAAGCTTTCTTT. It translates to CASSTGLGTGGRTEAFF. Looking up the rest from reference TRBV19 and TRBJ1-1 gives the full variable domain: DGGITQSPKYLFRKEGQNVTLSCEQNLNHDAMYWYRQDPGQGLRLIYYSQIVNDFQKGDIAEGYSVSREKKESFPLTVTSAQKNPTAFYLCASSTGLGTGGRTEAFFGQGTRLTVV.

The chain carries TRBV3-1 (or the pseudogene TRBV3-2) and TRBJ2-3, with 7 bases identical to TRBD2. This CDR3 region has 15 residues. V was clipped by 4 bases and J by 1 base; unmatched bases: 5. CDR1 and CDR2 from the germline V gene are LGHDT and YNNKEL (reference sequence). The CDR3 loop is CASSLGLAGTDTQYF. The CDR3 coding sequence is TGTGCCAGCAGCCTTGGGCTAGCGGGCACAGATACGCAGTATTTT.

In this sample, this clone turned up once. The chain carries TRBV10-3 and TRBJ2-2; D not certain. Germline V gene sequence: CDR1 ENHRY, CDR2 SYGVKD. V dropped 4 bases and J dropped 4 bases, with 10 bases sitting between them. This CDR3 has 14 residues. CDR3 nucleotides: TGTGCCATCAGTGGGTGGAGCACCACCGGGGAGCTGTTTTTT. It specifies CAISGWSTTGELFF.

V and J are TRBV24-1 and TRBJ2-3, with TRBD2 identical over 15 bases. This CDR3 is 17 amino acids long. The V segment lost 2 bases and the J segment 5 bases; nucleotides outside the gene matches: 4. Looked up from germline, CDR1 is KGHDR and CDR2 is SFDVKD. The CDR3 protein is CATSDWTSGREGDTQYF. The CDR3 DNA sequence: TGTGCCACCAGTGATTGGACTAGCGGGAGGGAGGGAGATACGCAGTATTTT.

The chain joins TRBV4-1 to TRBJ1-4; TRBD1 might be the D (5 bases). Germline loops: CDR1 MGHRA, CDR2 YSYEKL. Trimming took off 3 bases at V and 5 bases at J, with 13 bases between the two ends. The CDR3 is 15 amino acids. The CDR3 coding sequence is TGCGCCAGCAGCCACCCAGGGTTGAGAAATGAAAAACTGTTTTTT. Translation: CASSHPGLRNEKLFF.

CDR3 region: CASSLQGSQETQYF. The CDR3 bases are TGCGCCAGCAGCTTACAGGGGAGCCAAGAGACCCAGTACTTC. The rearrangement links TRBV5-1 to TRBJ2-5; 7 bases map to TRBD1. The CDR3 totals 14 residues. Germline V gene data show CDR1 as SGHRS and CDR2 as YFSETQ. After removal of 2 bases from V and 1 base from J, the junction contained 2 bases not matched to a gene.

This clone was detected only a few times. V usage is TRBV29-1 and J usage is TRBJ2-1; 7 nucleotides align to TRBD2. Germline V gene sequence: CDR1 SQVTM, CDR2 ANQGSEA. This CDR3 region has 16 residues. The junction had 12 bases not matched to a gene; V was cut back by 7 bases and J by 0 bases. The CDR3 spells CSDQSGTPSSYNEQFF. The CDR3 DNA reads as TGCAGCGACCAGAGCGGGACTCCGAGCTCCTACAATGAGCAGTTCTTC.

V is TRBV7-9 and J is TRBJ1-3, with 9 bases that match TRBD1. The CDR3 is 17 residues long. The ends lost 5 bases at V and 0 bases at J; junction bases unmatched: 8. Germline CDR1 SEHNR, CDR2 FQNEAQ (reference sequence). The CDR3 nucleotides are TGTGCCAGCAGCCGACGGGACAGGGAAGCCTCTGGAAACACCATATATTTT. This encodes CASSRRDREASGNTIYF. The variable domain in full, with the rest retrieved from reference TRBV7-9 and TRBJ1-3, is DTGVSQNPRHKITKRGQNVTFRCDPISEHNRLYWYRQTLGQGPEFLTYFQNEAQLEKSRLLSDRFSAERPKGSFSTLEIQRTEQGDSAMYLCASSRRDREASGNTIYFGEGSWLTVV.

The rearrangement links TRBV5-1 to TRBJ2-5; TRBD1 might be the D (5 bases). Germline CDR1 is SGHRS and CDR2 is YFSETQ. The CDR3 sequence is 15 residues long. Deletions cut 0 bases from V and 5 bases from J, with 14 bases between. The CDR3 coding sequence is TGCGCCAGCAGCTTGGTCGGGTGGAAGGGGGAGACCCAGTACTTC. It specifies CASSLVGWKGETQYF.

Of note for this clone: Sequence at one end of the junction differs from germline and may be a read error. This chain links TRBV15 with TRBJ1-5; 8 nucleotides agree with TRBD1. CDR1 LNHNV and CDR2 YYDKDF come from the germline V gene (reference sequence). The length of the CDR3 is 14 residues. The CDR3 nucleotides are TGTGCCACCAGCAGAGACGAGGGACAGGCTAAGAAGGATTTT. Translation gives CATSRDEGQAKKDF.